A selection of T cell receptor beta chains follows, all from one sample in a study of T cell responses to AZD1222 COVID-19 vaccine. Profiled with immunoSEQ multiplex PCR; TCRdb holds only in-frame clones, not every one. The profile shows over 150,000 clones, 90% of them singletons. The input for sequencing was peripheral blood, taken on day 0 of AZD1222 vaccination. The source of these receptors is an adult in good health. CDR3s include the opening cysteine and the closing phenylalanine or tryptophan.

v_call | cdr3_aa
TRBV11-2 | CASSLVGREQYF
TRBV4-1 | CASSQARGASQETQYF
TRBV19 | CASSLTGLNTEAFF
TRBV13 | CASSWREELQTQYF
TRBV7-9 | CASSLTRGSYEQYF
TRBV29-1 | CSVTLTGVGETQYF
TRBV29-1 | CSVPSMNTEAFF
TRBV11-2 | CASSHKQGNTEAFF
TRBV12-3/TRBV12-4 | CASSLVGRKIHF
TRBV28 | CASSLKGQGVYGYTF
TRBV4-3 | CASSLRDKDHEQYF
TRBV5-1 | CASSYLLQGSDEQYF
TRBV2 | CASSELGEQFF
TRBV5-1 | CASSLGRPGGNTQYF
TRBV6-5 | CASSYDRGLNTEAFF
TRBV2 | CASRPNREGGAFF
TRBV7-3 | CASSLLGLPTDTQYF
TRBV4-1 | CASSQGFREVEAFF
TRBV14 | CASSQARNYGYTF
TRBV29-1 | CSVDRGGEANYGYTF